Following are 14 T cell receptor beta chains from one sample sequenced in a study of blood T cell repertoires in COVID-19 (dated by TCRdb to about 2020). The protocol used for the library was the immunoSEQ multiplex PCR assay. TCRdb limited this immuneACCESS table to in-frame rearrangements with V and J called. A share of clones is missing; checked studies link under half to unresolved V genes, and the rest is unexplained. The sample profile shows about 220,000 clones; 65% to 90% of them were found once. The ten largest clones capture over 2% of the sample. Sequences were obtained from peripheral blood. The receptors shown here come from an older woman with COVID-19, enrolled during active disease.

The CDR3 sequence: CASRDEMASGYGYTF. CDR3 nucleotides: TGTGCCAGCAGAGATGAGATGGCCTCGGGCTATGGCTACACCTTC. The rearrangement links TRBV27 to TRBJ1-2; D unresolved. With 6 bases removed from V and 4 bases from J, the gap between germline ends came to 18 bases. There are 15 residues in the CDR3. CDR1 is MNHEY, CDR2 SMNVEV, per germline (reference sequence).

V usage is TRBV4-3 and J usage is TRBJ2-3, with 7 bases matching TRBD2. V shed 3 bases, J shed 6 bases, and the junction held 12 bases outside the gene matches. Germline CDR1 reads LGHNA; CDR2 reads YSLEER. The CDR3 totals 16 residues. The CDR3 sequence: CASSQDSRGVGDTQYF. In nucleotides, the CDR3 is TGCGCCAGCAGCCAGGATAGTCGGGGGGTGGGTGATACGCAGTATTTT.

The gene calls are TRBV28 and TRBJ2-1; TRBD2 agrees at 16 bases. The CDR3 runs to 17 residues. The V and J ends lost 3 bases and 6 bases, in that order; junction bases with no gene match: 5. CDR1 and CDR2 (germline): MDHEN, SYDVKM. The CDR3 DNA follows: TGTGCCAGCAGTTTCCTGGGACTAGCGGGGGGGCCCAATGAGCAGTTCTTC. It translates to CASSFLGLAGGPNEQFF.

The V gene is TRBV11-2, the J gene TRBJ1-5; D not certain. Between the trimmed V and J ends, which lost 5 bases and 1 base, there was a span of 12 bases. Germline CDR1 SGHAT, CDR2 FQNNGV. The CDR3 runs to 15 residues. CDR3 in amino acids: CASSQAGGSNQPQHF. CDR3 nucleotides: TGTGCCAGCAGCCAGGCGGGAGGGAGCAATCAGCCCCAGCATTTT.

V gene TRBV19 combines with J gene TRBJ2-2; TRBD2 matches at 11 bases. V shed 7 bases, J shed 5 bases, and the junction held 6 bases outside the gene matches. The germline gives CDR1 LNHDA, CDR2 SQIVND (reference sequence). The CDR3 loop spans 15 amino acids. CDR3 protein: CASTLAGGLTGELFF. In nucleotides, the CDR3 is TGTGCCAGTACTCTAGCGGGGGGCCTGACCGGGGAGCTGTTTTTT. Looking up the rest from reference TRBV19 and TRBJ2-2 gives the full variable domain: DGGITQSPKYLFRKEGQNVTLSCEQNLNHDAMYWYRQDPGQGLRLIYYSQIVNDFQKGDIAEGYSVSREKKESFPLTVTSAQKNPTAFYLCASTLAGGLTGELFFGEGSRLTVL.

The DNA of the CDR3 is TGTGCCAGCAGCCAAGACCTGGCGGGTAATTCACCCCTCCACTTT. It is translated as CASSQDLAGNSPLHF. This chain links TRBV3-1 (or the pseudogene TRBV3-2) with TRBJ1-6; D not certain. This CDR3 region has 15 residues. CDR1 is LGHDT and CDR2 is YNNKEL in the germline V gene (reference sequence). V lost 0 bases to trimming and J lost 6 bases, with 9 bases between them.

CDR3 in amino acids: CASSFGLAGGRTQYF. DNA for the CDR3: TGTGCCAGCAGCTTCGGACTAGCGGGGGGGCGAACCCAGTACTTC. The V call is TRBV7-2, the J call TRBJ2-5; 15 nucleotides agree with TRBD2. The CDR3 extends over 15 amino acids. Germline V gene data show CDR1 as SGHTA and CDR2 as FQGNSA. Germline trimming cut 3 bases from V and 8 bases from J; bases unmatched to any gene: 4.

In DNA, the CDR3 is TGCGCCAGCAGCCAAGGTATTTCCCAGGGACAGGGGCAGTTCTTC. It codes for CASSQGISQGQGQFF. This chain links TRBV4-3 with TRBJ2-1, with 9 bases matching TRBD1. CDR3 size: 15 residues. CDR1 is LGHNA, CDR2 YSLEER, per germline. The V gene end was trimmed by 1 base and the J gene end by 12 bases; junction bases not matched to a gene: 10.

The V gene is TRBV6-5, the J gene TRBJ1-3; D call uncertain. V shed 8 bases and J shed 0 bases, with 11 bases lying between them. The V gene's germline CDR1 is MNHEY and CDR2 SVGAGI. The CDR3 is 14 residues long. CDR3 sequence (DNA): TGTGCCAGCCAAGACACCTTCTCTGGAAACACCATATATTTT. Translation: CASQDTFSGNTIYF.

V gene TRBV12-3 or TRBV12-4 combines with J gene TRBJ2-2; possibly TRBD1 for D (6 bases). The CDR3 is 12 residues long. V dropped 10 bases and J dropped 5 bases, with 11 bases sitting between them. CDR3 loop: CATSRGTGELFF. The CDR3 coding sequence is TGTGCCACATCAAGGGGGACCGGGGAGCTGTTTTTT.

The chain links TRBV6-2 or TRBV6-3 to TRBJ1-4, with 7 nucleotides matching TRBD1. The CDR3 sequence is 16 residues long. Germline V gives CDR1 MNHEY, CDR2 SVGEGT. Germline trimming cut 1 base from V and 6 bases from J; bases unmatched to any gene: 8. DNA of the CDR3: TGTGCCAGCAGTTACTTAACCGGGACAGCGGATGAAAAACTGTTTTTT. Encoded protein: CASSYLTGTADEKLFF.

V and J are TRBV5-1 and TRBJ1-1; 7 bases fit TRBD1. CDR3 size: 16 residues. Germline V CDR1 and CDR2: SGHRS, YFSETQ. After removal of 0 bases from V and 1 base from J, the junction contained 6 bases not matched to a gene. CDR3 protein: CASSLEGGRRNTEAFF. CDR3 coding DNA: TGCGCCAGCAGCTTGGAAGGGGGCCGTAGGAACACTGAAGCTTTCTTT.

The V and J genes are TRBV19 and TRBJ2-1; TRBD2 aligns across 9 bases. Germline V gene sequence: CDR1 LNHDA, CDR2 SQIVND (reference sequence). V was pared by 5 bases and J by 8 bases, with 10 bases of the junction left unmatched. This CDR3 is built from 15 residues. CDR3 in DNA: TGTGCCAGTAGTGTGGGCGGGGGGGCCTTTTATGAGCAGTTCTTC. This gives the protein CASSVGGGAFYEQFF.

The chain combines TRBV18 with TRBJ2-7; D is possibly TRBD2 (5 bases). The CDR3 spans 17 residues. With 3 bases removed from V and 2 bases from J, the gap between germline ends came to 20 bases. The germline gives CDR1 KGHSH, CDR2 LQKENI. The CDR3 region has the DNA TGTGCCAGCTCACCCGAGATTGAGAAGACGGGGACCTACGAGCAGTACTTC. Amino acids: CASSPEIEKTGTYEQYF.